The present T cell receptor beta chain was sequenced within a study of T cell changes during pregnancy in multiple sclerosis. The data were produced by immunoSEQ multiplex PCR, yet TCRdb's version contains in-frame clones alone and is incomplete. The sample has 15,000 or so clones, approximately 89% seen once. The length of the CDR3 is 16 residues. Trimming cost V 1 base and J 4 bases; bases outside gene matches: 7. Germline V CDR1 and CDR2: SGHTA, FQGTGA. The specimen comprised CD8+ T cells from peripheral blood mononuclear cells, sampled in the second trimester of pregnancy. The chain links TRBV7-3 to TRBJ2-1; 7 bases are shared with TRBD2. This clonotype originated in a female donor in good health, enrolled as a control in a pregnancy study. The CDR3 reads CASSLNGGVNYNEQFF. DNA for the CDR3: TGTGCCAGCAGCTTAAATGGGGGGGTGAATTACAATGAGCAGTTCTTC.